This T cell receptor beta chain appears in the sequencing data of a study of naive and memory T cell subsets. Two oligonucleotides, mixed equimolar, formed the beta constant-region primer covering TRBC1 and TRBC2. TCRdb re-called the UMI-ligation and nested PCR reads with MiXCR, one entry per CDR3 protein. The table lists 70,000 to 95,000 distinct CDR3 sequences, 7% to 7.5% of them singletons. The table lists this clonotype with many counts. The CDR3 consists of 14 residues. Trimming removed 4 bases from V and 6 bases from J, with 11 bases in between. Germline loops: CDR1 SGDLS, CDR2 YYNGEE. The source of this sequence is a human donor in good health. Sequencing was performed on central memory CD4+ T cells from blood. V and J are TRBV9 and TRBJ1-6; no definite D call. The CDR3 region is CASSFYRLNSPLHF. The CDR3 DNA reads TGTGCCAGCAGCTTTTACAGACTTAATTCACCCCTCCACTTT.